The 32 T cell receptor beta chains in this list originate from one sample, sequenced in a study of CD8 T cells in Susac syndrome. RNA, at roughly 0.5 to 1 ug, was reverse transcribed with random hexamers. TCRdb re-called the immunoSEQ multiplex PCR reads with MiXCR, one entry per CDR3 protein. The table includes about 130,000 distinct CDR3 sequences, 75% to 90% detected once. What was sequenced was CD8+ T cells from PBMCs. Receptors originate from a human donor with multiple sclerosis.

The rearrangement links TRBV5-4 to TRBJ1-1; D remains unclear. Germline-derived CDR1 and CDR2 are SGHNT and YYREEE (reference sequence). The CDR3 is 13 amino acids. Trimming removed 0 bases at V and 1 base at J, with 4 bases between. The CDR3 protein is CASSLDQNTEAFF. The DNA for the CDR3 is TGTGCCAGCAGCTTGGACCAGAACACTGAAGCTTTCTTT. The variable domain in full, with the rest retrieved from reference TRBV5-4 and TRBJ1-1, is ETGVTQSPTHLIKTRGQQVTLRCSSQSGHNTVSWYQQALGQGPQFIFQYYREEENGRGNFPPRFSGLQFPNYSSELNVNALELDDSALYLCASSLDQNTEAFFGQGTRLTVV.

This clonotype showed up just once. This chain links TRBV19 with TRBJ1-4, with 9 bases aligning to TRBD1. CDR3 length: 15 amino acids. V was clipped by 3 bases and J by 8 bases; unmatched bases: 7. CDR1 is LNHDA and CDR2 is SQIVND in the germline V gene (reference sequence). The CDR3 region has the DNA TGTGCCAGTAGTATCCGGGACAGGGTTAGGGAAAAACTGTTTTTT. Translation: CASSIRDRVREKLFF. Together with reference TRBV19 and TRBJ1-4, the CDR3 gives the full variable domain: DGGITQSPKYLFRKEGQNVTLSCEQNLNHDAMYWYRQDPGQGLRLIYYSQIVNDFQKGDIAEGYSVSREKKESFPLTVTSAQKNPTAFYLCASSIRDRVREKLFFGSGTQLSVL.

The V call is TRBV11-3, the J call TRBJ2-1; 7 bases match TRBD2. Germline CDR1 is SGHNT and CDR2 is YENEEA. Trimming took 4 bases from V and 2 from J; bases not matched to a gene: 11. There are 17 residues in the CDR3. The CDR3 DNA is TGTGCCAGCAGCTCCCCGAGGGAGGGAGTCCCCTACAATGAGCAGTTCTTC. It codes for CASSSPREGVPYNEQFF.

The chain has TRBV12-1 and TRBJ2-7; the tabulated D call, TRBD2, remains unverified against the DNA. TRBV12-1 is recorded as a pseudogene. The CDR3 runs 16 residues. The CDR3, as DNA: TGTGCCAGCAGCTTTTGCCTAGCGGGAGATCGGGACGAGCAGTACGTC. It yields the protein CASSFCLAGDRDEQYV.

The rearrangement joins TRBV7-9 to TRBJ1-1, with 7 bases that match TRBD1. Germline trimming cut 5 bases from V and 7 bases from J; bases unmatched to any gene: 10. The CDR3 totals 14 residues. CDR1 SEHNR and CDR2 FQNEAQ come from the germline V gene (reference sequence). CDR3 loop: CASSGQDKGNEAFF. The DNA of the CDR3 is TGTGCCAGCAGCGGACAGGATAAAGGTAATGAAGCTTTCTTT.

The chain recombines TRBV5-8 with TRBJ1-1; no definite D call. Germline CDR1 SGHTS, CDR2 YDEGEE. The V and J ends lost 4 bases and 8 bases respectively, with 9 bases between them. The CDR3 runs 11 residues. The CDR3 spells CASSPFLEAFF. The CDR3 DNA sequence: TGTGCCAGCAGCCCCTTCCTGGAAGCTTTCTTT.

The J gene is TRBJ1-4, the V gene TRBV6-5; a weak D match, TRBD1 (6 bases). The CDR3 has 14 residues. CDR1 and CDR2 from the germline V gene are MNHEY and SVGAGI. The V gene lost 4 bases and the J gene lost 5 bases, with 11 bases spanning the gap. CDR3 coding DNA: TGTGCCAGCAGTTCTGAGCAGGGGAATGAAAAACTGTTTTTT. Amino acid sequence: CASSSEQGNEKLFF.

The chain carries TRBV7-8 and TRBJ2-1; weak D call: TRBD2 (7 bases). The germline gives CDR1 SGHVS, CDR2 FQNEAQ. The CDR3 is 14 residues long. V lost 2 bases and J lost 9, with 14 bases in between. Here the CDR3 DNA reads TGTGCCAGCAGCTTACTGCGGGGGCCGTCTGAGCAGTTCTTC. It encodes CASSLLRGPSEQFF.

The chain recombines TRBV9 with TRBJ2-2; D remains unclear. The CDR3 has 14 residues. CDR1 and CDR2 (germline): SGDLS, YYNGEE. The V end was cut by 0 bases, the J end by 5 bases, with 8 bases between. This chain's CDR3 is CASSVGEPTGELFF. The DNA of the CDR3 is TGTGCCAGCAGCGTAGGCGAACCTACCGGGGAGCTGTTTTTT.

This chain joins TRBV25-1 and TRBJ1-2, with D uncertain. V was clipped by 1 base and J by 6 bases, with 27 bases between them. CDR1 is MGHDK, CDR2 SYGVNS, per germline. The CDR3 spans 19 residues. The CDR3 loop reads CASSESTSLDKTGMNGYTF. CDR3 sequence (DNA): TGTGCCAGCAGTGAATCCACATCACTCGACAAAACGGGAATGAATGGCTACACCTTC.

V gene TRBV5-1 combines with J gene TRBJ1-1; weak D call: TRBD1 (6 bases). The CDR3 has 13 amino acids. Trimming removed 4 bases at V and 4 bases at J, with 11 bases between. Germline lookup yields CDR1 SGHRS and CDR2 YFSETQ. The CDR3 DNA is TGCGCCAGCAGCGAGACAGGTCCCACTGAAGCTTTCTTT. As protein: CASSETGPTEAFF.

This clonotype showed up just a few times. The chain couples TRBV7-9 to TRBJ2-3, with a tentative D call TRBD1 (6 bases). This CDR3 region has 15 residues. V was trimmed by 4 bases and J by 0 bases, leaving 11 bases between them. In germline, CDR1 is SEHNR, CDR2 FQNEAQ (reference sequence). The CDR3 loop reads CASSSRGISTDTQYF. In DNA form, the CDR3 reads TGTGCCAGCAGCTCCAGGGGTATTAGCACAGATACGCAGTATTTT.

The V call is TRBV4-3, the J call TRBJ2-5; TRBD1 matches at 7 bases. The CDR3 is made up of 14 amino acids. Germline assignment: CDR1 LGHNA and CDR2 YSLEER. With V trimmed by 0 bases and J by 4 bases, 2 bases remained unmatched. CDR3 in DNA: TGCGCCAGCAGCCAAGACAGGGGGTTAGAGACCCAGTACTTC. Protein product: CASSQDRGLETQYF.

CDR3 in amino acids: CASSIASRARNQPQHF. Written as DNA, the CDR3 is TGTGCCAGTAGTATAGCTTCTCGGGCCCGGAATCAGCCCCAGCATTTT. The V call is TRBV19, the J call TRBJ1-5; D call uncertain. This CDR3 region has 16 residues. The germline V and J ends were trimmed by 1 base and 4 bases, with 14 bases remaining between them. CDR1 is LNHDA and CDR2 is SQIVND in the germline V gene (reference sequence).

This chain uses TRBV27 with TRBJ1-2; D unresolved. Trimming took off 6 bases at V and 4 bases at J, with 12 bases between the two ends. CDR1 and CDR2 (germline): MNHEY, SMNVEV (reference sequence). The CDR3 length is 13 residues. CDR3 sequence: CASSPSSFYGYTF. The CDR3 region has the DNA TGTGCCAGCAGCCCCTCGTCGTTCTATGGCTACACCTTC.

The chain joins TRBV27 to TRBJ1-2, with a weak D call TRBD1 (6 bases). The CDR3 has 14 residues. With 3 bases removed from V and 8 bases from J, the gap between germline ends came to 16 bases. CDR1 and CDR2 from the germline V gene are MNHEY and SMNVEV (reference sequence). CDR3 protein: CASSFVGAAEGYTF. The CDR3 region has the DNA TGTGCCAGCAGTTTTGTGGGGGCGGCGGAAGGCTACACCTTC.

This chain connects TRBV5-1 to TRBJ2-3; TRBD2 matches at 7 bases. The germline gives CDR1 SGHRS, CDR2 YFSETQ. Germline trimming cut 5 bases from V and 7 bases from J; bases unmatched to any gene: 7. The CDR3 length is 13 residues. The CDR3 sequence is CASSLREINTQYF. The CDR3 nucleotides read TGCGCCAGCAGTTTGCGGGAGATCAATACGCAGTATTTT.

The V and J genes are TRBV4-3 and TRBJ2-1; D uncertain. This CDR3 region has 11 residues. CDR1 is LGHNA and CDR2 is YSLEER in the germline V gene. V shed 5 bases and J shed 10 bases, with 9 bases lying between them. Written as DNA, the CDR3 is TGCGCCAGCAGCTATGGTACAGAGCAGTTCTTC. Translating it yields CASSYGTEQFF.

This clonotype has only one observation. This sequence joins TRBV7-9 and TRBJ2-7; no firm D call. The ends were cut back, 2 bases at V and 4 bases at J, with 9 bases in the middle. This CDR3 has 13 residues. The V gene's germline CDR1 is SEHNR and CDR2 FQNEAQ (reference sequence). The CDR3 nucleotides read TGTGCCAGCAGCTTACCTTCGGGTTACGAGCAGTACGTC. It codes for CASSLPSGYEQYV.

This chain uses TRBV5-1 with TRBJ2-1, with 9 positions matching TRBD2. J lost 6 bases, V lost 4 bases, and 8 bases had no gene match. CDR3 length equals 15 residues. The germline V gene encodes CDR1 SGHRS and CDR2 YFSETQ. The CDR3 here is CASSGTSGPINEQFF. Here the CDR3 DNA reads TGCGCCAGCAGCGGTACTAGCGGGCCAATCAATGAGCAGTTCTTC.

The chain is built from TRBV13 and TRBJ2-1, with D perhaps matching TRBD1 (6 bases). The ends were cut back, 7 bases at V and 9 bases at J, with 13 bases in the middle. Germline V gene sequence: CDR1 PRHDT, CDR2 FYEKMQ (reference sequence). This CDR3 is built from 12 residues. The CDR3 loop reads CASTKGDAEQFF. The CDR3 DNA is TGTGCCAGCACCAAGGGGGACGCTGAGCAGTTCTTC.

The V and J genes are TRBV9 and TRBJ2-1, with TRBD2 matching 7 bases. The germline gives CDR1 SGDLS, CDR2 YYNGEE. The trim removed 0 bases at V and 5 bases at J, leaving 20 bases unmatched. The CDR3 is made up of 20 amino acids. CDR3 loop: CASSVAGGAGSAGADNEQFF. CDR3 nucleotide sequence: TGTGCCAGCAGCGTAGCTGGTGGGGCGGGATCGGCGGGAGCTGACAATGAGCAGTTCTTC.

The chain links TRBV19 to TRBJ2-2, with a possible D match to TRBD1 (6 bases). CDR1 LNHDA and CDR2 SQIVND come from the germline V gene (reference sequence). V lost 7 bases, J lost 6 bases, and 15 bases lay in between. This CDR3 is 14 amino acids long. The CDR3 sequence: CASKLGARAGELFF. The CDR3, as DNA: TGTGCCAGTAAATTGGGGGCAAGGGCCGGGGAGCTGTTTTTT.

CDR3 nucleotides: TGTGCCAGCCGGCCAGGTTTAAATCAGCCCCAGCATTTT. Residues: CASRPGLNQPQHF. This chain uses TRBV6-1 with TRBJ1-5; no firm D call. V gave up 8 bases and J gave up 4 bases, with 12 bases separating them. This CDR3 has 13 amino acids. CDR1 MNHNS and CDR2 SASEGT come from the germline V gene.

Only one count was recorded for this clonotype. CDR3 sequence reads: CASSLHKVYGYTF. The CDR3 DNA reads as TGTGCCAGCTCACTGCACAAGGTATATGGCTACACCTTC. V and J are TRBV18 and TRBJ1-2; the D is unclear. V was pared by 4 bases and J by 5 bases, with 11 bases between. Germline CDR1 and CDR2: KGHSH and LQKENI. This CDR3 contains 13 residues.

The chain recombines TRBV27 with TRBJ1-5; TRBD1 agrees at 7 bases. J gave up 2 bases and V 6 bases, and 7 bases lay outside the gene matches. Germline-derived CDR1 and CDR2 are MNHEY and SMNVEV (reference sequence). The CDR3 is 15 amino acids. The CDR3 reads CASSPNRGRNQPQHF. The CDR3 coding sequence is TGTGCCAGCAGCCCTAACAGGGGACGCAATCAGCCCCAGCATTTT.

CDR3 sequence: CASSLFGVGELFF. CDR3 DNA: TGTGCCAGCAGCTTATTTGGGGTCGGGGAGCTGTTTTTT. V is TRBV11-1 and J is TRBJ2-2, with D unclear. Germline loops: CDR1 SGHAT, CDR2 FQDESV (reference sequence). V was pared by 2 bases and J by 7 bases, with 8 bases between. The CDR3 totals 13 residues.

The chain couples TRBV4-1 to TRBJ2-2, with 16 bases fitting TRBD2. Germline CDR1 is MGHRA and CDR2 is YSYEKL. The CDR3 contains 18 residues. V was pared by 3 bases and J by 6 bases, with 7 bases of the junction left unmatched. CDR3: CASSQGTSGGAPPGELFF. CDR3 coding DNA: TGCGCCAGCAGCCAGGGGACTAGCGGGGGGGCCCCTCCCGGGGAGCTGTTTTTT.

This clonotype was seen a single time. The chain recombines TRBV27 with TRBJ1-2; 11 bases agree with TRBD1. Germline CDR1 MNHEY, CDR2 SMNVEV (reference sequence). Losses at the gene ends were 5 bases for V and 8 bases for J; bases not matched to a gene: 10. This CDR3 is 15 amino acids long. The CDR3 DNA is TGTGCCAGCAGTCCCGTCGGACAGGGGGCAAACGGCTACACCTTC. Protein sequence: CASSPVGQGANGYTF.

The CDR3 region is CASSEFPTGGYTF. CDR3 nucleotide sequence: TGTGCCAGCAGTGAATTCCCGACAGGCGGCTACACCTTC. The V gene is TRBV25-1, the J gene TRBJ1-2, with a tentative D call TRBD1 (6 bases). V was shortened by 1 base and J by 8 bases, with 11 bases between the two germline ends. This CDR3 is 13 amino acids long. The germline V gene has CDR1 MGHDK and CDR2 SYGVNS.

The chain employs TRBV27 and TRBJ1-2, with TRBD1 identical over 10 bases. CDR3 size: 14 residues. V was pared by 8 bases and J by 8 bases, with 11 bases of the junction left unmatched. Looked up from germline, CDR1 is MNHEY and CDR2 is SMNVEV (reference sequence). CDR3 in DNA: TGTGCCAGCGGGACAGGGGCCCTCACGCACGGCTACACCTTC. Amino acids: CASGTGALTHGYTF.

The V call is TRBV12-3 or TRBV12-4, the J call TRBJ1-1; TRBD1 agrees at 7 bases. V gave up 3 bases and J gave up 4 bases; unmatched junction bases: 5. The CDR3 runs to 14 residues. CDR3 protein: CASSFRGDGTEAFF. CDR3 bases: TGTGCCAGCAGTTTCAGGGGGGATGGCACTGAAGCTTTCTTT.